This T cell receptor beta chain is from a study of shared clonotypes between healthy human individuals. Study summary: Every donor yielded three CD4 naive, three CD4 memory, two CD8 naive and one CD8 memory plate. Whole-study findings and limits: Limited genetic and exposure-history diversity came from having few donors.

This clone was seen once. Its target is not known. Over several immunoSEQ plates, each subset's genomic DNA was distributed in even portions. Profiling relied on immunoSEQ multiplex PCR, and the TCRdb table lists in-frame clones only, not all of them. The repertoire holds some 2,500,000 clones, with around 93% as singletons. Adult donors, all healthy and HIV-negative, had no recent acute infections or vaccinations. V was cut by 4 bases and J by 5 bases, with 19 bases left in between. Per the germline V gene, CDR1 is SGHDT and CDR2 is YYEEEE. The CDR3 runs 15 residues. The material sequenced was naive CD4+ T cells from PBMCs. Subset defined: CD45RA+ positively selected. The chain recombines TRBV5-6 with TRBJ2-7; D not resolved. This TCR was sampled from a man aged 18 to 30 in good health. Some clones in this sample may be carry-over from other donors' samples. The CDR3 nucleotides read TGTGCCAGCAGCCCCAAAGGTTGGGTGACGAACGAGCAGTACTTC. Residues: CASSPKGWVTNEQYF.